This T cell receptor (beta chain) was captured by sequencing in a study of control samples from healthy donors and cancer patients. CDR3 length equals 15 residues. Germline V gives CDR1 LGHNA, CDR2 YSLEER. With V trimmed by 4 bases and J by 2 bases, 6 bases remained unmatched. Libraries were prepared by immunoSEQ multiplex PCR; TCRdb keeps only in-frame clonotypes and omits some of them. The sample carries 160,000 or so clones, about 95% recorded once. This chain joins TRBV4-3 and TRBJ2-7; TRBD1 matches 9 bases. This clonotype originated in a man in his 60s with colorectal cancer. Material for sequencing was PBMCs. The CDR3 region is CASSPGQGGPYEQYF. The DNA of the CDR3 is TGCGCCAGCAGCCCGGGACAGGGAGGCCCCTACGAGCAGTACTTC.